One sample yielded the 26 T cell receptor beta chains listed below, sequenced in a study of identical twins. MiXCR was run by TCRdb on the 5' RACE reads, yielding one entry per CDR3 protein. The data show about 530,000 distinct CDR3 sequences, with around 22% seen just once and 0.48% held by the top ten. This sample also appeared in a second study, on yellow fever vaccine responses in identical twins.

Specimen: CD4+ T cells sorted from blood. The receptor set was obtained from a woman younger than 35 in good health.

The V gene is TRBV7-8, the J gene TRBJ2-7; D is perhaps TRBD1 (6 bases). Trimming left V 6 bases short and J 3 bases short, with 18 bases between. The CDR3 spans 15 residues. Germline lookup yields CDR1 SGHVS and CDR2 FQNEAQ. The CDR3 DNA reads TGTGCCAGCAGTTGGGGTGCAGGGGCCTTCTACGAGCAGTACGTC. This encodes CASSWGAGAFYEQYV.

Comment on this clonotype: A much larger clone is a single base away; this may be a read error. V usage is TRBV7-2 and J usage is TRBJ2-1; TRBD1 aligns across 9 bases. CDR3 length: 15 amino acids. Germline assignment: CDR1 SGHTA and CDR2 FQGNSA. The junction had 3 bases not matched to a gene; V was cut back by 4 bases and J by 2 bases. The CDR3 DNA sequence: TGTGCCAGCAGCTGGGGACAGGGCACCTACAATGAGCAGTTCTTC. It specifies CASSWGQGTYNEQFF.

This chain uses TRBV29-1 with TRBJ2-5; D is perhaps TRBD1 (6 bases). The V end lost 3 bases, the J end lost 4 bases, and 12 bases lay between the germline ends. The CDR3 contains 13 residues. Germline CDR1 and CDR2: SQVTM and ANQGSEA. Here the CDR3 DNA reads TGCAGCGTTGATCAGGGGTTTGGAGAGACCCAGTACTTC. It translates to CSVDQGFGETQYF.

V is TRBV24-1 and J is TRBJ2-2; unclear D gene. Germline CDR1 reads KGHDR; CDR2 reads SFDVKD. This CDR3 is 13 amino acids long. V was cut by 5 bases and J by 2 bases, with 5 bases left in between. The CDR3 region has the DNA TGTGCCACCAGTGGTTATAACACCGGGGAGCTGTTTTTT. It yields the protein CATSGYNTGELFF.

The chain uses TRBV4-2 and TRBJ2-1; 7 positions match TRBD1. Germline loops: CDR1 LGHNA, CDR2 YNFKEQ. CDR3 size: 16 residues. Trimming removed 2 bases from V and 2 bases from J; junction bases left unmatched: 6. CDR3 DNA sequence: TGTGCCAGCAGCCAACTTGGCCAGGGGGCCTACAATGAGCAGTTCTTC. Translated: CASSQLGQGAYNEQFF.

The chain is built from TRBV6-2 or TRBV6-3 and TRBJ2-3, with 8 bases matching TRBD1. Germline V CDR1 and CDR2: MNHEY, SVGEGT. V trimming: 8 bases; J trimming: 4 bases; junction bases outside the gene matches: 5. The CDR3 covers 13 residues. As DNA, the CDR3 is TGTGCCAGCGTACAGGGGGGTCCAGATACGCAGTATTTT. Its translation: CASVQGGPDTQYF.

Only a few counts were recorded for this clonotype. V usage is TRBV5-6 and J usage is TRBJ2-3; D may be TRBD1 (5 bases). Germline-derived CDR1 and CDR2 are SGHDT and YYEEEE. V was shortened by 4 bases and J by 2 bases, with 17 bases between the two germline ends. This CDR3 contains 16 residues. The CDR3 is CASSPRGLLLTDTQYF. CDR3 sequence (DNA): TGTGCCAGCAGCCCTAGGGGTCTTCTCCTCACAGATACGCAGTATTTT.

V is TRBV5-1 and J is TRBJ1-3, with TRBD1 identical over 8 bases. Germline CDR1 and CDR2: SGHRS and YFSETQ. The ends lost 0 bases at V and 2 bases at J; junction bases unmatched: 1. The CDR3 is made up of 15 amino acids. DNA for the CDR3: TGCGCCAGCAGCTTGGGCAGGGGGCCTGGAAACACCATATATTTT. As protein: CASSLGRGPGNTIYF.

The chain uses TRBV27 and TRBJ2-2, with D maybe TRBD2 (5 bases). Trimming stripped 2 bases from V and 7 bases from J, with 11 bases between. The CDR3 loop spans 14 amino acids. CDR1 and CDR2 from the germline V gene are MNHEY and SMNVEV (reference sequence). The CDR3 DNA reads TGTGCCAGCAGTTTAAACGGGGTCGGCGGGGAGCTGTTTTTT. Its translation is CASSLNGVGGELFF.

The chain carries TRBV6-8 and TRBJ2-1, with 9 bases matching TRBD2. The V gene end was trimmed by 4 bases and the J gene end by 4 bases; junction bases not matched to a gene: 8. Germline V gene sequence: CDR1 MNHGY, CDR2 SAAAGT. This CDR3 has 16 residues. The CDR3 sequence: CASSWIAGDKYNEQFF. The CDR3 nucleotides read TGTGCCAGCAGTTGGATAGCGGGGGATAAGTACAATGAGCAGTTCTTC.

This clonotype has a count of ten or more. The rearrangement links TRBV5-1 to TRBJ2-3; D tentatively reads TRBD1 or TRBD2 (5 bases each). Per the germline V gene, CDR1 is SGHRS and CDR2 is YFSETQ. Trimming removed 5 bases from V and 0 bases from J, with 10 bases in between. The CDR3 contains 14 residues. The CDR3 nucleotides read TGCGCCAGCAGACGGGACGGAAGCACAGATACGCAGTATTTT. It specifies CASRRDGSTDTQYF.

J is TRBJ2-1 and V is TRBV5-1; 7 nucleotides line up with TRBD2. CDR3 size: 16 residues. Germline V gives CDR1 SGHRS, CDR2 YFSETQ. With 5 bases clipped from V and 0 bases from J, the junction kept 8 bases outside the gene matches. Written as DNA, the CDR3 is TGCGCCAGCAGTGAACGGCGGGAGAGCTCCTACAATGAGCAGTTCTTC. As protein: CASSERRESSYNEQFF.

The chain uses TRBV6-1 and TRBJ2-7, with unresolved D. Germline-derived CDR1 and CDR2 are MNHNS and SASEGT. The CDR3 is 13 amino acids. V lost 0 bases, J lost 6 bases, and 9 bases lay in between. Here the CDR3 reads CASSEAGKFEQYV. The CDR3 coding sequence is TGTGCCAGCAGTGAAGCGGGAAAGTTCGAGCAGTACGTC.

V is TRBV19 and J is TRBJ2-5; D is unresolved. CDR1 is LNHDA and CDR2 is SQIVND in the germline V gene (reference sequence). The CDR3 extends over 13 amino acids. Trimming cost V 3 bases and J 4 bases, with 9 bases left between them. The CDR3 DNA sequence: TGTGCCAGTAGTATTCGGATTCGAGAGACCCAGTACTTC. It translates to CASSIRIRETQYF.

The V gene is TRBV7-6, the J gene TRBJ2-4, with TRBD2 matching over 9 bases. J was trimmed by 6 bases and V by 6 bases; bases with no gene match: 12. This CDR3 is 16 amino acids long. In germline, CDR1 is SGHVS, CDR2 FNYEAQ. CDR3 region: CASSPGAGGPRNIQYF. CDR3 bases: TGTGCCAGCAGTCCGGGGGCGGGAGGGCCTAGAAACATTCAGTACTTC.

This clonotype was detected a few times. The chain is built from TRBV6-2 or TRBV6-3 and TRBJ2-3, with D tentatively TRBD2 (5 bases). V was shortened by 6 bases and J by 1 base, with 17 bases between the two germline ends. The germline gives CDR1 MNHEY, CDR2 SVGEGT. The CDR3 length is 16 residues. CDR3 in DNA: TGTGCCAGCAGCTCCCAGGCTCTAGCTGGCACAGATACGCAGTATTTT. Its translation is CASSSQALAGTDTQYF.

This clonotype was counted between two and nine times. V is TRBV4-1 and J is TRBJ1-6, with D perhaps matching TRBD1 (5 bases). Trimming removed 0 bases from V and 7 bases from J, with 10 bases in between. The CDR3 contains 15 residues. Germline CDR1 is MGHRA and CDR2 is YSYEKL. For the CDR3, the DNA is TGCGCCAGCAGCCAAGATGGCAGGGTGAATTCACCCCTCCACTTT. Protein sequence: CASSQDGRVNSPLHF.

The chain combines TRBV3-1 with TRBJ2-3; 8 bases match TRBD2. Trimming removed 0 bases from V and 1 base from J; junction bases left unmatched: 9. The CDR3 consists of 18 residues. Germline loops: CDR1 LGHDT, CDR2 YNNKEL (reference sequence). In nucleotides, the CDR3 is TGTGCCAGCAGCCAAGATTTGAGGCGAGCGGGAGGCACAGATACGCAGTATTTT. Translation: CASSQDLRRAGGTDTQYF.

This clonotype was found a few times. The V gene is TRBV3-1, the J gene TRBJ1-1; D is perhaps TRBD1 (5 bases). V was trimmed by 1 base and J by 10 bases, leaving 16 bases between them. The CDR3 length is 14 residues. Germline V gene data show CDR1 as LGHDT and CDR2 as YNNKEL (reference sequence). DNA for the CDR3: TGTGCCAGCAGCCAAGCCGGGGCACTGAAAGGAGCTTTCTTT. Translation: CASSQAGALKGAFF.

The CDR3 loop reads CASSPGTGVLAGELFF. CDR3 sequence (DNA): TGTGCCAGCAGCCCCGGGACAGGGGTGTTGGCCGGGGAGCTGTTTTTT. The rearrangement uses TRBV12-3 or TRBV12-4 and TRBJ2-2; TRBD1 aligns across 10 bases. V lost 6 bases and J lost 6; bases outside the gene matches: 10. This CDR3 spans 16 amino acids.

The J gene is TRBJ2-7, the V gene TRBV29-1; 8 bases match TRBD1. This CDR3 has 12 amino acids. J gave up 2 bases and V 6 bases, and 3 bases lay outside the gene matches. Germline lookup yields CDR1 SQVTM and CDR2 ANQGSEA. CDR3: CSVYRGAYEQYF. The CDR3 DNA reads TGCAGCGTCTACAGGGGGGCCTACGAGCAGTACTTC.

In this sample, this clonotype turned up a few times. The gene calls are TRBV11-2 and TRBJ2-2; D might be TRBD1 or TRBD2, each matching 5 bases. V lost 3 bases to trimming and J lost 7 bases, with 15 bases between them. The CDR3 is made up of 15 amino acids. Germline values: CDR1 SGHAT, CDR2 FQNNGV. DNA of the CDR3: TGTGCCAGCAGCTTCTTGCGGTTGAGGGGCGGGGAGCTGTTTTTT. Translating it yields CASSFLRLRGGELFF.

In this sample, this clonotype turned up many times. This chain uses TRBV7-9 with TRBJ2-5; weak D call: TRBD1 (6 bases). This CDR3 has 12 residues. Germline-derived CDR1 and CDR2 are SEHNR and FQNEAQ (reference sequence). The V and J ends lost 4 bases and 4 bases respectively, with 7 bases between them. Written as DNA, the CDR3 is TGTGCCAGCAGCTCCAGGGGAGAGACCCAGTACTTC. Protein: CASSSRGETQYF.

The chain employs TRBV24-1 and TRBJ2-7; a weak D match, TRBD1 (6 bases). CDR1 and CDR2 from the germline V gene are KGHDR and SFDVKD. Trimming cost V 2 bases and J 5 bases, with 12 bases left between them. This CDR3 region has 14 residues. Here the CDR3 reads CATSDSQGFDEQYF. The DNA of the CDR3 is TGTGCCACCAGTGATTCACAGGGTTTCGACGAGCAGTACTTC.

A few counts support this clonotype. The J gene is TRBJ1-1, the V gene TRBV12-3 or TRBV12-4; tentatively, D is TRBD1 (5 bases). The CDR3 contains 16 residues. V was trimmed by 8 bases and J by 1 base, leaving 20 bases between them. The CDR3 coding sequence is TGTGCCAGCGTTTTGGGGGGTTGGGTAAAGAACACTGAAGCTTTCTTT. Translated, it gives CASVLGGWVKNTEAFF.

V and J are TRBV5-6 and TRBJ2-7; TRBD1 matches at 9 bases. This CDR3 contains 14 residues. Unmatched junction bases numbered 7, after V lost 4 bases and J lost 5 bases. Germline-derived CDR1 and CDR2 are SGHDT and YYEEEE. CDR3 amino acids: CASSLGQGINEQYF. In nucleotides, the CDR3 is TGTGCCAGCAGCCTAGGACAGGGGATCAACGAGCAGTACTTC.